These T cell receptor beta chains were read from a single sample in a study of blood T cell repertoires in COVID-19. Profiled with immunoSEQ multiplex PCR; TCRdb holds only in-frame clones, not every one. The sample contains 150,000 to 200,000 clones, more than 75% of which appear only once. The sequenced material came from peripheral blood. The origin of the receptors is a woman aged 55-69 years with COVID-19, enrolled during active disease. CDR3s include the opening cysteine and the closing phenylalanine or tryptophan. D genes are given only for firm matches. Rows may omit the clone size; those that give it use once, few, many or a size class.

size: .; length: 16; V: TRBV15; D: .; J: TRBJ1-3; DNA: TGTGCCACCAGCAGAGATGTCGCAGGCTCTGGAAACACCATATATTTT; CDR3: CATSRDVAGSGNTIYF
size: .; length: 16; V: TRBV5-7; D: .; J: TRBJ1-5; DNA: TGTGCCCCCTTCCGGGTGGTGGAGATTAGCAATCAGCCCCAGCATTTT; CDR3: CAPFRVVEISNQPQHF
size: .; length: 14; V: TRBV14; D: .; J: TRBJ2-7; DNA: TGTGCCAGCGGAGGGGACCCGGAGGATTACGAGCAGTACTTC; CDR3: CASGGDPEDYEQYF
size: .; length: 14; V: TRBV11-3; D: .; J: TRBJ2-4; DNA: TGTGCCAGCAGCCAAGGACAGGGAGGGGACATTCAGTACTTC; CDR3: CASSQGQGGDIQYF
size: .; length: 17; V: TRBV21-1; D: .; J: TRBJ2-7; DNA: TGTGCCCCCCTAGGAATAGCGGGAGGGCCGGGCTCCTACGAGCAGTACTTC; CDR3: CAPLGIAGGPGSYEQYF
size: .; length: 13; V: TRBV29-1; D: TRBD1; J: TRBJ1-5; DNA: TGCAGCGCCGTCCCGGGACAGGGTCAGCCCCAGCATTTT; CDR3: CSAVPGQGQPQHF
size: .; length: 18; V: TRBV28; D: .; J: TRBJ1-5; DNA: TGTGCCAGCAGTCCCGGCGGTTGGGGGGGTGGTCGCAATCAGCCCCAGCATTTT; CDR3: CASSPGGWGGGRNQPQHF
size: .; length: 13; V: TRBV30; D: .; J: TRBJ1-5; DNA: TGTGCCTGGACCCTAGGAGCGAATCAGCCCCAGCATTTT; CDR3: CAWTLGANQPQHF
size: .; length: 14; V: TRBV19; D: TRBD1; J: TRBJ2-7; DNA: TGTGCCAGTAGTATAGGGGACAGGGGCTACGAGCAGTACTTC; CDR3: CASSIGDRGYEQYF
size: .; length: 15; V: TRBV6-5; D: TRBD2; J: TRBJ2-7; DNA: TGTGCCAGCAATCCGACTAGCGGAGGATTCTACGAGCAGTACTTC; CDR3: CASNPTSGGFYEQYF
size: few; length: 14; V: TRBV28; D: TRBD1; J: TRBJ1-4; DNA: TGTGCCAGCAGGACACAGGGGACTAATGAAAAACTGTTTTTT; CDR3: CASRTQGTNEKLFF
size: .; length: 13; V: TRBV12-3/TRBV12-4; D: .; J: TRBJ2-7; DNA: TGTGCCAGCAAGAGGGCAGCCGCCTACGAGCAGTACTTC; CDR3: CASKRAAAYEQYF
size: .; length: 15; V: TRBV7-2; D: TRBD2; J: TRBJ2-7; DNA: TGTGCCAGCAGCTCAGGACTAGCGGCTCCATACGAGCAGTACTTC; CDR3: CASSSGLAAPYEQYF
size: .; length: 15; V: TRBV6-5; D: .; J: TRBJ1-3; DNA: TGTGCCAGCAGTTACACAGCCTTCTCTGGAAACACCATATATTTT; CDR3: CASSYTAFSGNTIYF
size: .; length: 15; V: TRBV7-2; D: TRBD2; J: TRBJ2-3; DNA: TGTGCCAGCAGCTTAGCGGGAGGGCCTATAGATACGCAGTATTTT; CDR3: CASSLAGGPIDTQYF
size: .; length: 13; V: TRBV30; D: .; J: TRBJ2-7; DNA: TGTGCCTGGAGGACTGGCGGCCCCTACGAGCAGTACTTC; CDR3: CAWRTGGPYEQYF
size: .; length: 16; V: TRBV9; D: TRBD1; J: TRBJ2-7; DNA: TGTGCCAGCAGCGTAGGCTCCGGGACAGGGGTTTACGAGCAGTACTTC; CDR3: CASSVGSGTGVYEQYF
size: .; length: 16; V: TRBV28; D: .; J: TRBJ1-5; DNA: TGTGCCAGCAGTTTAAGACAGGTATATAGCAATCAGCCCCAGCATTTT; CDR3: CASSLRQVYSNQPQHF
size: .; length: 15; V: TRBV27; D: TRBD1; J: TRBJ2-1; DNA: TGTGCCAGCGCCCCCGACAGGGTTGGGTTGAATGAGCAGTTCTTC; CDR3: CASAPDRVGLNEQFF
size: few; length: 15; V: TRBV6-5; D: .; J: TRBJ1-5; DNA: TGTGCCAGCAGTATAGGGACACCGGGCAATCAGCCCCAGCATTTT; CDR3: CASSIGTPGNQPQHF
size: .; length: 14; V: TRBV28; D: TRBD1; J: TRBJ1-5; DNA: TGTGCCAGCAGCTCGACAGGGAGCGCTCAGCCCCAGCATTTT; CDR3: CASSSTGSAQPQHF
size: .; length: 14; V: TRBV28; D: .; J: TRBJ1-1; DNA: TGTGCCAGCAGTTTAACAGGTCAGGTCACTGAAGCTTTCTTT; CDR3: CASSLTGQVTEAFF
size: .; length: 16; V: TRBV15; D: .; J: TRBJ1-3; DNA: TGTGCCACCAGCAGAGACCGAGAGCCCTCTGGAAACACCATATATTTT; CDR3: CATSRDREPSGNTIYF
size: .; length: 11; V: TRBV30; D: .; J: TRBJ1-3; DNA: TGTGCCTCCGAGGGTGGAAACACCATATATTTT; CDR3: CASEGGNTIYF
size: .; length: 14; V: TRBV27; D: TRBD2; J: TRBJ2-7; DNA: TGTGCCAGCAGTCCCTTAGCGGGAGCAGGGGAGCAGTACTTC; CDR3: CASSPLAGAGEQYF
size: .; length: 13; V: TRBV19; D: TRBD1; J: TRBJ1-5; DNA: TGTGCCAGTAGGACAGGGGATAATCAGCCCCAGCATTTT; CDR3: CASRTGDNQPQHF
size: .; length: 14; V: TRBV7-8; D: .; J: TRBJ2-5; DNA: TGTGCCAGCAGCCGAGGTCGGAGGGGAGAGACCCAGTACTTC; CDR3: CASSRGRRGETQYF
size: few; length: 15; V: TRBV23-1; D: .; J: TRBJ2-1; DNA: TGCGCCAGCAGGGGGAGGCTTGGGGTCTACAATGAGCAGTTCTTC; CDR3: CASRGRLGVYNEQFF
size: few; length: 16; V: TRBV6-5; D: .; J: TRBJ1-1; DNA: TGTGCCAGCAGTTACTCTTCGGGTGGGTCGCACACTGAAGCTTTCTTT; CDR3: CASSYSSGGSHTEAFF
size: .; length: 15; V: TRBV2; D: TRBD1; J: TRBJ1-5; DNA: TGTGCCAGCAGTGAAGCCGGGACAGAAAATCAGCCCCAGCATTTT; CDR3: CASSEAGTENQPQHF
size: .; length: 14; V: TRBV19; D: .; J: TRBJ1-1; DNA: TGTGCCAGTAGTATTCTGAAGCAGGGTTCTGAAGCTTTCTTT; CDR3: CASSILKQGSEAFF
size: .; length: 17; V: TRBV18; D: TRBD1; J: TRBJ1-2; DNA: TGTGCCAGCTCACCAAGCGGAACAGGGGGCTATGGCTATGGCTACACCTTC; CDR3: CASSPSGTGGYGYGYTF
size: .; length: 14; V: TRBV5-4; D: TRBD1; J: TRBJ1-6; DNA: TGTGCCAGCAGCCATGACAGGGATCATTCACCCCTCCACTTT; CDR3: CASSHDRDHSPLHF
size: .; length: 16; V: TRBV7-2; D: .; J: TRBJ1-6; DNA: TGTGCCAGCAGCTTGCACTCCTCGGGCTATAATTCACCCCTCCACTTT; CDR3: CASSLHSSGYNSPLHF
size: .; length: 15; V: TRBV19; D: TRBD1; J: TRBJ1-1; DNA: TGTGCCAGTAGTATAGGGTACAGGGGAAACACTGAAGCTTTCTTT; CDR3: CASSIGYRGNTEAFF
size: .; length: 14; V: TRBV9; D: .; J: TRBJ1-3; DNA: TGTGCCAGCAGCGCCAGGGCGTCTGGAAACACCATATATTTT; CDR3: CASSARASGNTIYF
size: .; length: 15; V: TRBV7-2; D: TRBD2; J: TRBJ2-1; DNA: TGTGCCAGCAGCGCCTGGGCGGGAGGGTACAATGAGCAGTTCTTC; CDR3: CASSAWAGGYNEQFF
size: few; length: 14; V: TRBV6-6; D: .; J: TRBJ2-3; DNA: TGTGCCAGCAGGGTGACAGGACCCACAGATACGCAGTATTTT; CDR3: CASRVTGPTDTQYF
size: .; length: 17; V: TRBV28; D: .; J: TRBJ1-2; DNA: TGTGCCAGCAGTTTAAATGGCAGGGTAGGAACGTCCTATGGCTACACCTTC; CDR3: CASSLNGRVGTSYGYTF
size: .; length: 16; V: TRBV19; D: TRBD1; J: TRBJ1-5; DNA: TGTGCCAGCGAGACCGGGGACAGACAGGGGATCCAGCCCCAGCATTTT; CDR3: CASETGDRQGIQPQHF
size: .; length: 16; V: TRBV5-1; D: .; J: TRBJ1-4; DNA: TGCGCCAGCAGCAGAAAGGAAGGGGCAACTAATGAAAAACTGTTTTTT; CDR3: CASSRKEGATNEKLFF
size: .; length: 15; V: TRBV28; D: .; J: TRBJ1-5; DNA: TGTGCCAGCAGTTTAGGGCAGTATAGCAATCAGCCCCAGCATTTT; CDR3: CASSLGQYSNQPQHF
size: .; length: 16; V: TRBV10-3; D: TRBD2; J: TRBJ2-1; DNA: TGTGCCATCAGTGAACCCTCTAGCGGCTCCTACAATGAGCAGTTCTTC; CDR3: CAISEPSSGSYNEQFF
size: few; length: 17; V: TRBV3-1/TRBV3-2; D: .; J: TRBJ1-3; DNA: TGTGCCAGCAGCCTTCTCGGGACATCTTACTCTGGAAACACCATATATTTT; CDR3: CASSLLGTSYSGNTIYF
size: few; length: 12; V: TRBV19; D: .; J: TRBJ1-1; DNA: TGTGCCAGTAGTATAGCAGCCGGGGTAGCTTTCTTT; CDR3: CASSIAAGVAFF
size: .; length: 15; V: TRBV9; D: .; J: TRBJ2-5; DNA: TGTGCCAGCAGCGTAGTAGGGGCCGGCCAAGAGACCCAGTACTTC; CDR3: CASSVVGAGQETQYF
size: .; length: 13; V: TRBV28; D: .; J: TRBJ1-2; DNA: TGTGCCAGCAGGGTCGCCAGGCGCTATGGCTACACCTTC; CDR3: CASRVARRYGYTF
size: .; length: 13; V: TRBV2; D: .; J: TRBJ2-1; DNA: TGTGCCGGAAAAGGGACATCCTACAATGAGCAGTTCTTC; CDR3: CAGKGTSYNEQFF
size: .; length: 14; V: TRBV5-6; D: TRBD2; J: TRBJ2-3; DNA: TGTGCCAGCAGCGCCAGCGGGAGATCAGATACGCAGTATTTT; CDR3: CASSASGRSDTQYF
size: .; length: 15; V: TRBV10-3; D: TRBD2; J: TRBJ2-2; DNA: TGTGCCATCAGGTCAGGACTAGTGGACACCGGGGAGCTGTTTTTT; CDR3: CAIRSGLVDTGELFF
size: .; length: 13; V: TRBV6-5; D: .; J: TRBJ2-1; DNA: TGTGCCAGCAGTAAGGCTCAGCAAAGGGGGCAGTTCTTC; CDR3: CASSKAQQRGQFF
size: few; length: 15; V: TRBV14; D: .; J: TRBJ1-4; DNA: TGTGCCAGCAGCCCCCGTCTCCAGGGGACGGAAAAACTGTTTTTT; CDR3: CASSPRLQGTEKLFF
size: .; length: 13; V: TRBV6-1; D: .; J: TRBJ2-7; DNA: TGTGCCAGCAGTGAAACCAGGGCGAATGAGCAGTACTTC; CDR3: CASSETRANEQYF
size: .; length: 16; V: TRBV11-2; D: .; J: TRBJ1-3; DNA: TGTGCCAGCAGCTTAGACGACAGAGTGGCTGGAAACACCATATATTTT; CDR3: CASSLDDRVAGNTIYF
size: few; length: 15; V: TRBV7-9; D: TRBD2; J: TRBJ2-1; DNA: TGTGCCAGCAGCCGGACTAGCGGGAGAGTCCATGAGCAGTTCTTC; CDR3: CASSRTSGRVHEQFF
size: many; length: 15; V: TRBV19; D: TRBD1; J: TRBJ1-1; DNA: TGTGCCAGTAGTATAGCTACAGGGGGGAACACTGAAGCTTTCTTT; CDR3: CASSIATGGNTEAFF
size: .; length: 13; V: TRBV25-1; D: .; J: TRBJ1-2; DNA: TGTGCCAGCAGTGATCCAAACAGCTATGGCTACACCTTC; CDR3: CASSDPNSYGYTF
size: .; length: 17; V: TRBV10-3; D: TRBD2; J: TRBJ2-7; DNA: TGTGCCATCCGTGGGGGGGGACTAGCGGGAGGGGGCGGCGAGCAGTACTTC; CDR3: CAIRGGGLAGGGGEQYF